The TCR beta chain described here comes from a study of blood T cell repertoires in COVID-19. As for the study in general: There were acute and convalescent COVID-19 samples, and they came from the United States, Italy and Spain. PBMCs, B-cell-depleted T cells, or T cells provided the cDNA or gDNA that made up the material.

The germline V and J ends were trimmed by 9 bases and 0 bases, with 14 bases remaining between them. CDR3 length equals 14 residues. The V gene's germline CDR1 is LGHNT and CDR2 FRNRAP. Source study methods: How many nucleated cells were present was estimated from reference gene primer amplification. Repertoires were generated with immunoSEQ multiplex PCR, while TCRdb's copy carries only in-frame clones and drops some. V and J calls and clone size are copied from that table; D and trimming were computed from the DNA. The data show under 50,000 clones, 80% to 90% seen once. Sequencing was done on a sample of peripheral blood. The receptor was isolated from a man between 40 and 49 years old with acute or convalescent COVID-19. J is TRBJ1-1 and V is TRBV12-5; possibly TRBD1 for D (6 bases). The CDR3, as DNA: TGTGCTAGCCGACCAGGACAGCTGAACACTGAAGCTTTCTTT. This encodes CASRPGQLNTEAFF.